The rows below give T cell receptor beta chains drawn from one sample of a study of T cell responses to AZD1222 COVID-19 vaccine. The repertoire was sequenced with immunoSEQ multiplex PCR; TCRdb's copy has only in-frame clones and lacks some. The profile shows about 140,000 clones, roughly 92% of them singletons. Sequencing was performed on peripheral blood, taken on day 0 of AZD1222 vaccination. The receptors come from an adult in good health. CDR3s include the opening cysteine and the closing phenylalanine or tryptophan. Fields, in order: D gene, J gene, clone size, V gene, CDR3 protein, CDR3 DNA. A D gene is named only where the DNA matches it firmly. Size is stated for part of the rows, as once, few or many counts, or as a class when the clone is expanded.

NA TRBJ1-1 NA TRBV5-4 CASSPTQFNEAFF TGTGCCAGCAGCCCGACCCAATTTAACGAAGCTTTCTTT
NA TRBJ1-4 NA TRBV5-1 CASSLRDSTNEKLFF TGCGCCAGCAGCTTGAGAGACTCAACTAATGAAAAACTGTTTTTT
NA TRBJ1-1 NA TRBV7-9 CASRSDSNTEAFF TGTGCCAGCAGATCGGACAGTAACACTGAAGCTTTCTTT
NA TRBJ2-2 NA TRBV28 CASSKRRGAIGELFF TGTGCCAGCAGTAAACGTCGGGGGGCTATCGGGGAGCTGTTTTTT
NA TRBJ2-2 NA TRBV28 CASSHGGSRNTGELFF TGTGCCAGCAGCCACGGTGGTAGCCGAAACACCGGGGAGCTGTTTTTT
TRBD2 TRBJ2-7 NA TRBV28 CASSPTSGRYEQYF TGTGCCAGCAGTCCGACTAGCGGGAGATACGAGCAGTACTTC
TRBD2 TRBJ2-1 medium-sized TRBV19 CASRRTSGRGGRNEQFF TGTGCCAGTAGAAGGACTAGCGGGAGAGGGGGCAGGAATGAGCAGTTCTTC
TRBD1 TRBJ1-1 NA TRBV10-3 CAISELGQGVEAFF TGTGCCATCAGTGAGTTAGGACAGGGTGTTGAAGCTTTCTTT
NA TRBJ2-2 NA TRBV7-7 CASSLVPQGSTGELFF TGTGCTAGCAGCTTAGTGCCTCAGGGGAGCACCGGGGAGCTGTTTTTT
NA TRBJ2-7 NA TRBV7-2 CASSIRQEGNEQYF TGTGCCAGCAGCATCAGACAGGAGGGGAACGAGCAGTACTTC
NA TRBJ2-7 NA TRBV6-1 CASSEVWEGVYEQYF TGTGCCAGCAGTGAAGTGTGGGAAGGTGTCTACGAGCAGTACTTC
NA TRBJ1-5 NA TRBV4-1 CASSHSLSNQPQHF TGCGCCAGCAGCCACTCGTTAAGCAATCAGCCCCAGCATTTT
NA TRBJ2-3 NA TRBV14 CASSQYRQNTDTQYF TGTGCCAGCAGCCAATACAGACAGAACACAGATACGCAGTATTTT
NA TRBJ1-1 NA TRBV28 CASPPPGNLRGAFF TGTGCCAGCCCCCCCCCGGGAAATCTTCGAGGCGCTTTCTTT
NA TRBJ2-4 NA TRBV20-1 CSASGQAIAKNIQYF TGCAGTGCTAGTGGCCAGGCTATAGCCAAAAACATTCAGTACTTC
NA TRBJ2-7 NA TRBV6-5 CASSYVAGDSYEQYF TGTGCCAGCAGTTACGTCGCGGGTGACTCCTACGAGCAGTACTTC
TRBD1 TRBJ1-4 NA TRBV19 CASSMQGALDEKLFF TGTGCCAGTAGTATGCAGGGGGCTCTAGACGAAAAACTGTTTTTT
TRBD1 TRBJ2-1 NA TRBV2 CASSGGTGASDEQFF TGTGCCAGCAGTGGCGGGACAGGGGCTTCAGATGAGCAGTTCTTC
NA TRBJ1-5 NA TRBV7-9 CASSLESYTYSNQPQHF TGTGCCAGCAGCTTAGAGTCTTACACCTATAGCAATCAGCCCCAGCATTTT
NA TRBJ1-2 NA TRBV6-5 CASSSVVWEGYGYTF TGTGCCAGCAGTTCCGTAGTATGGGAAGGCTATGGCTACACCTTC
NA TRBJ2-1 NA TRBV20-1 CSASRGPSYNEQFF TGCAGTGCTAGTCGTGGGCCATCCTACAATGAGCAGTTCTTC
NA TRBJ1-1 NA TRBV5-1 CASSLVQQNTEAFF TGCGCCAGCAGCTTGGTACAGCAGAACACTGAAGCTTTCTTT
NA TRBJ1-6 NA TRBV10-3 CAISESGANSPLHF TGTGCCATCAGTGAGTCAGGGGCCAATTCACCCCTCCACTTT
NA TRBJ2-2 NA TRBV18 CASSPDPTGYTGELFF TGTGCCAGCTCACCTGATCCGACGGGGTACACCGGGGAGCTGTTTTTT
TRBD1 TRBJ2-7 NA TRBV6-5 CASSYDRGLDEQYF TGTGCCAGCAGTTATGACAGGGGGCTGGACGAGCAGTACTTC
TRBD2 TRBJ2-5 NA TRBV2 CASSERLAGGRETQYF TGTGCCAGCAGTGAACGTCTAGCGGGGGGGCGGGAGACCCAGTACTTC
TRBD1 TRBJ1-4 NA TRBV19 CASSPRGLREKLFF TGTGCCAGTAGTCCGAGGGGGCTCCGAGAAAAACTGTTTTTT
NA TRBJ1-4 NA TRBV6-5 CASSYWRTNEKLFF TGTGCCAGCAGTTACTGGCGGACTAATGAAAAACTGTTTTTT
TRBD2 TRBJ2-7 once TRBV28 CASGEAGTTFSYEQYF TGTGCCAGCGGGGAAGCCGGGACTACCTTTTCCTACGAGCAGTACTTC
NA TRBJ2-7 NA TRBV28 CASLATPLNSQVYEQYF TGTGCCAGCCTTGCGACCCCTCTCAACTCACAAGTCTACGAGCAGTACTTC
NA TRBJ2-7 few TRBV6-1 CASSESSYEQYF TGTGCCAGCAGTGAATCTTCCTACGAGCAGTACTTC
NA TRBJ1-5 NA TRBV14 CASSPDTTGLNQPQHF TGTGCCAGCAGCCCAGACACAACGGGACTCAATCAGCCCCAGCATTTT
NA TRBJ1-2 NA TRBV27 CASSLSPGGGSGYTF TGTGCCAGCAGTTTATCGCCGGGGGGCGGGTCAGGCTACACCTTC
NA TRBJ2-7 NA TRBV4-2 CASSLFKGNEQYF TGTGCCAGCAGCCTTTTCAAGGGTAACGAGCAGTACTTC
TRBD1 TRBJ1-1 NA TRBV27 CASRGQGLMNTEAFF TGTGCCAGCAGAGGACAGGGTTTAATGAACACTGAAGCTTTCTTT
TRBD2 TRBJ2-2 NA TRBV2 CASNGLAGANTGELFF TGTGCCAGCAACGGACTAGCGGGAGCGAACACCGGGGAGCTGTTTTTT
TRBD2 TRBJ2-3 NA TRBV6-6 CASRREGLTDTQYF TGTGCCAGCAGGAGGGAGGGCCTGACAGATACGCAGTATTTT
NA TRBJ2-1 NA TRBV7-9 CASTPGRGNNEQFF TGTGCCAGCACCCCCGGGAGAGGAAACAATGAGCAGTTCTTC
NA TRBJ1-4 NA TRBV2 CASSFEGANEKLFF TGTGCCAGCAGCTTCGAGGGAGCTAATGAAAAACTGTTTTTT
NA TRBJ1-1 NA TRBV3-1/TRBV3-2 CASSQGGRARDTEAFF TGTGCCAGCAGCCAAGGAGGAAGGGCCAGGGACACTGAAGCTTTCTTT
NA TRBJ1-2 NA TRBV28 CASSWNLGVYGYTF TGTGCCAGCAGTTGGAATTTAGGGGTCTATGGCTACACCTTC
NA TRBJ2-3 once TRBV7-9 CASSLATGVDTQYF TGTGCCAGCAGCTTAGCGACTGGGGTAGATACGCAGTATTTT
NA TRBJ1-1 NA TRBV27 CASSFELNTEAFF TGTGCCAGCAGTTTCGAGCTGAACACTGAAGCTTTCTTT
NA TRBJ1-3 NA TRBV6-6 CASSPLGRNTIYF TGTGCCAGCAGTCCACTGGGGAGAAACACCATATATTTT
TRBD2 TRBJ2-5 NA TRBV27 CASSFRLAAKETQYF TGTGCCAGCAGTTTCCGACTAGCGGCAAAAGAGACCCAGTACTTC
NA TRBJ1-5 NA TRBV19 CASSIPGAIQPQHF TGTGCCAGTAGTATACCAGGGGCGATTCAGCCCCAGCATTTT
NA TRBJ1-2 NA TRBV6-5 CATMDGVYGYTF TGTGCCACCATGGACGGGGTCTATGGCTACACCTTC
NA TRBJ2-7 few TRBV20-1 CSASGARVSDYEQYF TGCAGTGCTAGTGGGGCCAGGGTCAGTGACTACGAGCAGTACTTC
NA TRBJ2-5 NA TRBV14 CASSLSETQYF TGTGCCAGCAGCCTTTCAGAGACCCAGTACTTC
TRBD2 TRBJ2-1 NA TRBV6-1 CATLGAGEGNEQFF TGTGCCACCTTAGGAGCGGGAGAGGGCAATGAGCAGTTCTTC
NA TRBJ2-1 NA TRBV7-9 CASSPSSLAHLGNEQFF TGTGCCAGCAGCCCCAGCAGTCTAGCCCATCTCGGTAATGAGCAGTTCTTC
TRBD1 TRBJ1-2 NA TRBV28 CASSSGQGLLYYGYTF TGTGCCAGCAGTTCCGGACAGGGGTTGTTGTACTATGGCTACACCTTC
TRBD1 TRBJ1-1 NA TRBV27 CASSDGTGGSSGAFF TGTGCCAGCAGTGATGGGACAGGGGGCTCCTCGGGAGCTTTCTTT
NA TRBJ1-2 few TRBV4-2 CASSQDQREDYGYTF TGTGCCAGCAGCCAAGATCAAAGGGAAGACTATGGCTACACCTTC
TRBD1 TRBJ1-4 NA TRBV5-5 CASSFQGQNNEKLFF TGTGCCAGCAGCTTTCAGGGACAGAACAATGAAAAACTGTTTTTT
NA TRBJ1-1 NA TRBV7-9 CASSLGQWGEAFF TGTGCCAGCAGCTTAGGACAGTGGGGTGAAGCTTTCTTT
TRBD1 TRBJ1-6 NA TRBV6-4 CAATGLSPLHF TGTGCCGCGACAGGGTTGTCACCCCTCCACTTT